The rows below give T cell receptor beta chains drawn from one sample of a study of blood T cell repertoires in COVID-19. The assay was immunoSEQ multiplex PCR, and TCRdb's table has in-frame clones only and misses some. The sample carries around 300,000 clones, approximately 88% recorded once. The sequencing input was PBMCs or T cells enriched from blood (not recorded which). Receptors originate from a woman aged 35 to 49 who had recovered from COVID-19. Both conserved end residues are part of each CDR3. D genes are given only for firm matches. Size is omitted from some rows. Given values are once, few, many or a class for expanded clones.

j_call: TRBJ1-5
clone_size: NA
cdr3_length: 13
v_call: TRBV19
d_call: NA
cdr3_aa: CATCSTGNQPQHF
cdr3_nt: TGTGCTACGTGCTCGACAGGCAATCAGCCCCAGCATTTT

j_call: TRBJ2-1
clone_size: NA
cdr3_length: 19
v_call: TRBV11-3
d_call: TRBD1
cdr3_aa: CASSLRPGTGRETYNEQFF
cdr3_nt: TGTGCCAGCAGCTTACGTCCCGGGACAGGGAGAGAAACCTACAATGAGCAGTTCTTC

j_call: TRBJ2-2
clone_size: NA
cdr3_length: 16
v_call: TRBV13
d_call: TRBD1
cdr3_aa: CASSYRQGLNTGELFF
cdr3_nt: TGTGCCAGCAGCTATCGACAGGGCCTGAACACCGGGGAGCTGTTTTTT

j_call: TRBJ2-1
clone_size: NA
cdr3_length: 11
v_call: TRBV20-1
d_call: TRBD2
cdr3_aa: CSAERENEQFF
cdr3_nt: TGCAGTGCCGAGCGGGAAAATGAGCAGTTCTTC

j_call: TRBJ1-1
clone_size: NA
cdr3_length: 13
v_call: TRBV24-1
d_call: NA
cdr3_aa: CATSATGQTEAFF
cdr3_nt: TGTGCCACCAGTGCAACAGGGCAAACTGAAGCTTTCTTT

j_call: TRBJ1-4
clone_size: few
cdr3_length: 19
v_call: TRBV4-1
d_call: NA
cdr3_aa: CASSQGVLRKGGINEKLFF
cdr3_nt: TGCGCCAGCAGCCAAGGCGTCTTGAGAAAGGGAGGGATTAATGAAAAACTGTTTTTT

j_call: TRBJ1-3
clone_size: NA
cdr3_length: 14
v_call: TRBV7-9
d_call: NA
cdr3_aa: CASSFPESGNTIYF
cdr3_nt: TGTGCCAGCAGCTTCCCGGAGTCTGGAAACACCATATATTTT

j_call: TRBJ1-3
clone_size: once
cdr3_length: 15
v_call: TRBV6-1
d_call: NA
cdr3_aa: CASSESGSSGNTIYF
cdr3_nt: TGTGCCAGCAGTGAAAGTGGCAGCTCTGGAAACACCATATATTTT

j_call: TRBJ2-5
clone_size: NA
cdr3_length: 16
v_call: TRBV29-1
d_call: NA
cdr3_aa: CSVHASGGGGWETQYF
cdr3_nt: TGCAGCGTCCATGCAAGTGGGGGAGGAGGGTGGGAGACCCAGTACTTC

j_call: TRBJ1-2
clone_size: NA
cdr3_length: 13
v_call: TRBV7-2
d_call: NA
cdr3_aa: CASSPQNAYGYTF
cdr3_nt: TGTGCCAGCAGCCCACAGAATGCCTATGGCTACACCTTC

j_call: TRBJ1-2
clone_size: NA
cdr3_length: 13
v_call: TRBV2
d_call: NA
cdr3_aa: CASTRGQGYGYTF
cdr3_nt: TGTGCCAGCACTAGGGGACAAGGGTATGGCTACACCTTC

j_call: TRBJ2-7
clone_size: NA
cdr3_length: 10
v_call: TRBV5-1
d_call: TRBD1
cdr3_aa: CASSFRDSRF
cdr3_nt: TGCGCCAGCAGCTTCCGGGACAGTCGTTTC

j_call: TRBJ2-3
clone_size: NA
cdr3_length: 16
v_call: TRBV7-3
d_call: TRBD2
cdr3_aa: CASSSYSGRRADTQYF
cdr3_nt: TGTGCCAGCAGCTCTTATAGCGGGAGGCGAGCAGATACGCAGTATTTT

j_call: TRBJ1-1
clone_size: NA
cdr3_length: 13
v_call: TRBV7-3
d_call: NA
cdr3_aa: CASSLSVNTEAFF
cdr3_nt: TGTGCCAGCAGCTTAAGCGTGAACACTGAAGCTTTCTTT

j_call: TRBJ1-1
clone_size: NA
cdr3_length: 15
v_call: TRBV7-7
d_call: TRBD1
cdr3_aa: CASSLRDRGNTEAFF
cdr3_nt: TGTGCTAGCAGCTTACGGGACAGGGGAAACACTGAAGCTTTCTTT

j_call: TRBJ1-2
clone_size: NA
cdr3_length: 15
v_call: TRBV6-5
d_call: NA
cdr3_aa: CASSYSSAQGRGYTF
cdr3_nt: TGTGCCAGCAGTTACTCTTCGGCACAGGGTCGGGGCTACACCTTC

j_call: TRBJ1-1
clone_size: NA
cdr3_length: 14
v_call: TRBV19
d_call: NA
cdr3_aa: CASSWQGGLGEAFF
cdr3_nt: TGTGCCAGTAGCTGGCAGGGAGGGTTAGGTGAAGCTTTCTTT

j_call: TRBJ1-4
clone_size: once
cdr3_length: 16
v_call: TRBV24-1
d_call: TRBD1
cdr3_aa: CATSVPGTGLNEKLFF
cdr3_nt: TGTGCCACCAGTGTCCCCGGGACAGGTCTTAATGAAAAACTGTTTTTT

j_call: TRBJ1-1
clone_size: few
cdr3_length: 14
v_call: TRBV27
d_call: NA
cdr3_aa: CASTGQTLNTEAFF
cdr3_nt: TGTGCCAGCACCGGACAGACTCTAAACACTGAAGCTTTCTTT

j_call: TRBJ2-2
clone_size: NA
cdr3_length: 16
v_call: TRBV29-1
d_call: TRBD2
cdr3_aa: CSARTSGDPNTGELFF
cdr3_nt: TGCAGCGCAAGGACTAGCGGGGACCCGAACACCGGGGAGCTGTTTTTT

j_call: TRBJ1-1
clone_size: NA
cdr3_length: 13
v_call: TRBV29-1
d_call: NA
cdr3_aa: CSVSPGPNTEAFF
cdr3_nt: TGCAGCGTCAGCCCGGGTCCGAACACTGAAGCTTTCTTT

j_call: TRBJ2-7
clone_size: NA
cdr3_length: 17
v_call: TRBV4-1
d_call: TRBD1
cdr3_aa: CASSPLTGQGVSYEQYF
cdr3_nt: TGCGCCAGCAGCCCCCTAACGGGACAGGGGGTATCCTACGAGCAGTACTTC

j_call: TRBJ2-3
clone_size: NA
cdr3_length: 16
v_call: TRBV19
d_call: TRBD1
cdr3_aa: CASRPTRTGSTDTQYF
cdr3_nt: TGTGCCAGTAGACCAACTCGGACAGGAAGCACAGATACGCAGTATTTT

j_call: TRBJ1-1
clone_size: NA
cdr3_length: 13
v_call: TRBV2
d_call: NA
cdr3_aa: CASRLQGNTEAFF
cdr3_nt: TGTGCCAGCAGACTACAGGGGAACACTGAAGCTTTCTTT

j_call: TRBJ2-1
clone_size: NA
cdr3_length: 15
v_call: TRBV24-1
d_call: NA
cdr3_aa: CATSDPSGGPNEQFF
cdr3_nt: TGTGCCACCAGTGACCCTTCCGGGGGACCCAATGAGCAGTTCTTC

j_call: TRBJ1-2
clone_size: NA
cdr3_length: 16
v_call: TRBV5-1
d_call: NA
cdr3_aa: CASSLGAQGPLYGYTF
cdr3_nt: TGCGCCAGCAGCTTGGGGGCACAGGGACCGCTCTATGGCTACACCTTC

j_call: TRBJ2-7
clone_size: NA
cdr3_length: 15
v_call: TRBV6-5
d_call: NA
cdr3_aa: CASSYSGQGFYEQYF
cdr3_nt: TGTGCCAGCAGTTACTCGGGGCAGGGGTTCTACGAGCAGTACTTC

j_call: TRBJ2-3
clone_size: NA
cdr3_length: 15
v_call: TRBV7-2
d_call: NA
cdr3_aa: CASSLAGAGTDTQYF
cdr3_nt: TGTGCCAGCAGCTTAGCGGGGGCCGGCACAGATACGCAGTATTTT

j_call: TRBJ2-7
clone_size: NA
cdr3_length: 15
v_call: TRBV2
d_call: TRBD1
cdr3_aa: CASIGTGRINYEQYF
cdr3_nt: TGTGCCAGCATCGGGACAGGGAGGATTAACTACGAGCAGTACTTC

j_call: TRBJ2-1
clone_size: NA
cdr3_length: 13
v_call: TRBV6-2/TRBV6-3
d_call: NA
cdr3_aa: CASSRLDYNEQFF
cdr3_nt: TGTGCCAGCAGCCGACTAGACTACAATGAGCAGTTCTTC

j_call: TRBJ1-3
clone_size: few
cdr3_length: 14
v_call: TRBV9
d_call: NA
cdr3_aa: CASSARVYENTIYF
cdr3_nt: TGTGCCAGCAGCGCCAGGGTGTACGAAAACACCATATATTTT

j_call: TRBJ2-5
clone_size: NA
cdr3_length: 16
v_call: TRBV2
d_call: TRBD2
cdr3_aa: CASNERTSGRGETQYF
cdr3_nt: TGTGCCAGCAACGAACGGACTAGCGGGAGAGGAGAGACCCAGTACTTC

j_call: TRBJ1-3
clone_size: NA
cdr3_length: 19
v_call: TRBV7-9
d_call: NA
cdr3_aa: CASSSILRRQANSGNTIYF
cdr3_nt: TGTGCCAGCAGCTCGATACTACGACGACAGGCGAACTCTGGAAACACCATATATTTT

j_call: TRBJ1-6
clone_size: NA
cdr3_length: 12
v_call: TRBV13
d_call: NA
cdr3_aa: CASSFGNSPLHF
cdr3_nt: TGTGCCAGCAGCTTCGGGAATTCACCCCTCCACTTT

j_call: TRBJ2-3
clone_size: NA
cdr3_length: 15
v_call: TRBV2
d_call: TRBD2
cdr3_aa: CASRGGLAVSYTQYF
cdr3_nt: TGTGCCAGCAGAGGGGGACTAGCGGTTTCATATACGCAGTATTTT

j_call: TRBJ2-7
clone_size: NA
cdr3_length: 14
v_call: TRBV5-5
d_call: TRBD1
cdr3_aa: CASSLSRGPYEQYF
cdr3_nt: TGTGCCAGCAGCTTGTCCAGGGGGCCCTACGAGCAGTACTTC

j_call: TRBJ2-1
clone_size: NA
cdr3_length: 15
v_call: TRBV5-1
d_call: NA
cdr3_aa: CASRMRGQPYNEQFF
cdr3_nt: TGCGCCAGCAGGATGCGGGGGCAACCCTACAATGAGCAGTTCTTC

j_call: TRBJ1-1
clone_size: few
cdr3_length: 15
v_call: TRBV4-1
d_call: NA
cdr3_aa: CASSQDPSGYTEAFF
cdr3_nt: TGCGCCAGCAGCCAAGACCCTTCCGGGTACACTGAAGCTTTCTTT

j_call: TRBJ2-1
clone_size: NA
cdr3_length: 15
v_call: TRBV5-1
d_call: TRBD2
cdr3_aa: CASSLGLAGYNEQFF
cdr3_nt: TGCGCCAGCAGCCTGGGACTAGCGGGTTACAATGAGCAGTTCTTC

j_call: TRBJ1-2
clone_size: NA
cdr3_length: 13
v_call: TRBV30
d_call: NA
cdr3_aa: CAWSPQRTYGYTF
cdr3_nt: TGTGCCTGGAGTCCCCAGCGTACCTATGGCTACACCTTC

j_call: TRBJ1-2
clone_size: NA
cdr3_length: 15
v_call: TRBV27
d_call: TRBD1
cdr3_aa: CASSSGDRRGNGYTF
cdr3_nt: TGTGCCAGCAGTTCAGGGGACAGGCGAGGGAATGGCTACACCTTC

j_call: TRBJ1-1
clone_size: NA
cdr3_length: 14
v_call: TRBV6-5
d_call: TRBD1
cdr3_aa: CATLAGGSYTEAFF
cdr3_nt: TGTGCCACCCTGGCAGGGGGCTCTTACACTGAAGCTTTCTTT

j_call: TRBJ2-7
clone_size: NA
cdr3_length: 14
v_call: TRBV5-6
d_call: TRBD2
cdr3_aa: CASSLASGSREQYF
cdr3_nt: TGTGCCAGCAGCTTGGCTAGCGGGAGTCGCGAGCAGTACTTC